These 6 T cell receptor beta chains originate from one sample sequenced in a study of blood T cell repertoires in COVID-19. Profiling relied on immunoSEQ multiplex PCR, and the TCRdb table lists in-frame clones only, not all of them. The repertoire has roughly 360,000 clones, over 65% of them found once; the top ten carry more than 0.85%. Sequencing was performed on peripheral blood. These TCRs come from a human donor with acute or convalescent COVID-19. The donor label of this sample is uncertain.

The chain carries TRBV2 and TRBJ1-2, with 8 bases that match TRBD1. This CDR3 region has 13 residues. Germline values: CDR1 SNHLY, CDR2 FYNNEI. V shed 6 bases and J 7 bases; nucleotides not matched to a gene: 7. CDR3: CASSSGQGRGYTF. DNA of the CDR3: TGTGCCAGCAGCTCCGGACAGGGTCGTGGCTACACCTTC.

In this sample, this clone turned up a few times. V and J are TRBV5-5 and TRBJ1-6; D uncertain. V was clipped by 0 bases and J by 2 bases, with 15 bases between them. The CDR3 loop spans 18 amino acids. CDR1 and CDR2 from the germline V gene are SGHKS and YYEKEE (reference sequence). The CDR3 is CASSLGGSVGTYNSPLHF. CDR3 bases: TGTGCCAGCAGCTTGGGGGGTTCGGTCGGGACCTATAATTCACCCCTCCACTTT.

This clone appeared once. The chain couples TRBV5-4 to TRBJ2-3; 7 bases are a match to TRBD2. V was pared by 4 bases and J by 1 base, with 6 bases of the junction left unmatched. CDR1 and CDR2 (germline): SGHNT, YYREEE (reference sequence). The CDR3 loop spans 15 amino acids. In nucleotides, the CDR3 is TGTGCCAGCAGCCCTAGCGGATCCGGCACAGATACGCAGTATTTT. Its protein is CASSPSGSGTDTQYF.

The chain joins TRBV19 to TRBJ2-7, with 13 bases fitting TRBD2. V trimming: 6 bases; J trimming: 3 bases; junction bases outside the gene matches: 2. The V gene's germline CDR1 is LNHDA and CDR2 SQIVND (reference sequence). The CDR3 consists of 14 residues. CDR3 bases: TGTGCCAGTAGCAGACTAGCGGGGGGCTACGAGCAGTACTTC. Translating gives CASSRLAGGYEQYF.

The rearrangement links TRBV30 to TRBJ1-5, with a weak D call TRBD1 (6 bases). The ends were cut back, 2 bases at V and 3 bases at J, with 20 bases in the middle. CDR3 length equals 17 residues. Germline V gene sequence: CDR1 GTSNPN, CDR2 SVGIG (reference sequence). As DNA, the CDR3 is TGTGCCTGGAGTACCCCCGGGGGGCCCGGAGACAATCAGCCCCAGCATTTT. Encoded protein: CAWSTPGGPGDNQPQHF.

Here the CDR3 reads CASSLARGLGSGYTF. As DNA, the CDR3 is TGCGCCAGCAGCTTGGCCCGAGGCCTCGGAAGTGGCTACACCTTC. The J gene is TRBJ1-2, the V gene TRBV5-1, with D hard to call. There are 15 residues in the CDR3. Trimming cost V 0 bases and J 7 bases, with 16 bases left between them. CDR1 and CDR2 (germline): SGHRS, YFSETQ.